Presented here are 6 T cell receptor beta chains from one specimen sequenced in a study of response to subunit inactivated influenza vaccine. From the RT-PCR reads, TCRdb called clonotypes with MiXCR, one entry per CDR3 protein. The profile covers more than 250,000 distinct CDR3 sequences, with roughly a fifth appearing a single time and about a tenth taken by the ten largest. Specimen: PBMCs from blood, collected approximately 20 months after vaccination. The receptors shown here come from a man between 50 and 75 years old who received an inactivated influenza vaccine.

The chain combines TRBV12-3 or TRBV12-4 with TRBJ2-2; a weak D match, TRBD1 (6 bases). The germline V and J ends were trimmed by 5 bases and 5 bases, with 12 bases remaining between them. The CDR3 is 14 residues long. The chain's CDR3 is CASSGGQMTGELFF. CDR3 nucleotides: TGTGCCAGCAGTGGAGGACAGATGACCGGGGAGCTGTTTTTT.

The table lists this clonotype with a few counts. The chain has TRBV7-2 and TRBJ1-2; 8 bases line up with TRBD1. The CDR3 is 17 residues long. The germline CDR1 and CDR2 sequences are SGHTA and FQGNSA. V dropped 5 bases and J dropped 0; count of bases not matched to a gene: 11. CDR3 DNA sequence: TGTGCCAGCAGCGGTCGGACAGGGCTCGGATCTAACTATGGCTACACCTTC. As protein: CASSGRTGLGSNYGYTF.

This chain uses TRBV11-2 with TRBJ2-7; TRBD2 matches 13 bases. The V segment lost 2 bases and the J segment 3 bases; nucleotides outside the gene matches: 4. The V gene's germline CDR1 is SGHAT and CDR2 FQNNGV. The CDR3 loop spans 16 amino acids. The CDR3 coding sequence is TGTGCCAGCAGCTTATGGGGACTAGCGGGGCTCTACGAGCAGTACTTC. Residues: CASSLWGLAGLYEQYF.

This clonotype showed up many times. V is TRBV11-2 and J is TRBJ2-1, with 8 bases fitting TRBD1. There are 17 residues in the CDR3. The V segment lost 3 bases and the J segment 5 bases; nucleotides outside the gene matches: 12. Germline V gene data show CDR1 as SGHAT and CDR2 as FQNNGV. CDR3 protein: CASSFDYRDRSNNEQFF. Written as DNA, the CDR3 is TGTGCCAGCAGCTTCGACTACCGGGACAGGAGTAACAATGAGCAGTTCTTC.

This rearrangement joins TRBV5-1 to TRBJ2-1; D gene ambiguous. The germline V and J ends were trimmed by 0 bases and 0 bases, with 10 bases remaining between them. Germline V lookup: CDR1 SGHRS, CDR2 YFSETQ. The CDR3 extends over 16 amino acids. DNA for the CDR3: TGCGCCAGCAGCTTGGGCGACGGCCGCTCCTACAATGAGCAGTTCTTC. Translation: CASSLGDGRSYNEQFF.

The V and J genes are TRBV20-1 and TRBJ1-1; D is unclear. The V and J ends lost 7 bases and 1 base respectively, with 13 bases between them. The CDR3 contains 13 residues. The germline CDR1 and CDR2 sequences are DFQATT and SNEGSKA (reference sequence). The CDR3 reads CSVSRTGNTEAFF. The CDR3 region has the DNA TGCAGTGTTAGTCGGACGGGGAACACTGAAGCTTTCTTT.